A single sample gave rise to the 30 T cell receptor beta chains below, sequenced in a study of blood T cell repertoires in COVID-19. Clones were sequenced by immunoSEQ multiplex PCR, and TCRdb holds only the in-frame ones, with some missing. The table has over 600,000 clones, 80% to 90% seen once; the top ten hold roughly 0.25%. Sequencing was carried out using peripheral blood. The receptors here all came from a woman between 18 and 29 years old with acute or convalescent COVID-19.

J is TRBJ1-2 and V is TRBV3-1 (or the pseudogene TRBV3-2), with TRBD1 as a possible D gene (6 bases). This CDR3 contains 15 residues. CDR1 is LGHDT, CDR2 YNNKEL, per germline (reference sequence). Trimming shortened V by 2 bases and J by 3 bases, and 13 bases separated the two germline ends. The DNA of the CDR3 is TGTGCCAGCAGCCAACGTGCCACAGGGCACTATGGCTACACCTTC. This codes for CASSQRATGHYGYTF.

A word on this clone: This same CDR3 is encoded by further DNA sequences in the sample. The J gene is TRBJ1-1, the V gene TRBV19; no clear D. CDR1 LNHDA and CDR2 SQIVND come from the germline V gene (reference sequence). The CDR3 extends over 12 amino acids. V was shortened by 3 bases and J by 2 bases, with 4 bases between the two germline ends. CDR3 DNA sequence: TGTGCCAGTAGTATCCTCAACACTGAAGCTTTCTTT. Its translation: CASSILNTEAFF.

As for this clone: One junction end does not reproduce the germline sequence, and a read error may be involved. V is TRBV29-1 and J is TRBJ1-1, with a possible D match to TRBD1 (6 bases). In germline, CDR1 is SQVTM, CDR2 ANQGSEA. The CDR3 covers 15 residues. CDR3 sequence: CSVVYSGQLNPEAFF. CDR3 nucleotides: TGCAGCGTTGTTTATAGTGGACAGCTGAACCCTGAAGCTTTCTTT.

The V and J genes are TRBV5-6 and TRBJ2-5; D is unclear. The CDR3 has 13 amino acids. Germline V lookup: CDR1 SGHDT, CDR2 YYEEEE. The V gene lost 2 bases and the J gene lost 5 bases, with 10 bases spanning the gap. The CDR3 DNA follows: TGTGCCAGCAGCTTCCCCTTAGAGGAGACCCAGTACTTC. Its protein product is CASSFPLEETQYF.

This clone showed up just a few times. V gene TRBV4-2 combines with J gene TRBJ1-5, with D uncertain. Trimming pared 0 bases from V and 6 bases from J, leaving 9 bases between. The germline V gene encodes CDR1 LGHNA and CDR2 YNFKEQ. This CDR3 spans 14 amino acids. The CDR3 DNA sequence: TGTGCCAGCAGCCAAGAATCGGGAGCTCAGCCCCAGCATTTT. Protein product: CASSQESGAQPQHF.

This CDR3 reads CASSLTGQGMVSTEAFF. Here the CDR3 DNA reads TGTGCCAGCAGTCTTACGGGACAGGGGATGGTTAGCACTGAAGCTTTCTTT. The J gene is TRBJ1-1, the V gene TRBV6-6, with 10 nucleotides matching TRBD1. The CDR3 extends over 17 amino acids. In germline, CDR1 is MNHNY, CDR2 SVGAGI (reference sequence). Trimming at V came to 5 bases and at J to 4 bases, leaving 13 bases not matched to a gene.

The rearrangement joins TRBV18 to TRBJ1-2, with a weak D call TRBD1 (6 bases). Germline V gene data show CDR1 as KGHSH and CDR2 as LQKENI. The CDR3 contains 15 residues. V shed 3 bases and J shed 4 bases, with 15 bases lying between them. The CDR3 region has the DNA TGTGCCAGCTCACCTTTTAGGACAGCTCTCTATGGCTACACCTTC. Translated: CASSPFRTALYGYTF.

The rearrangement joins TRBV12-5 to TRBJ1-2; D is unclear. The CDR3 is 11 amino acids. Between the trimmed V and J ends, which lost 6 bases and 7 bases, there was a span of 9 bases. CDR1 and CDR2 (germline): LGHNT, FRNRAP. In DNA, the CDR3 is TGTGCTAGTGGGCAAGGGAGTGGCTACACCTTC. Its protein product is CASGQGSGYTF.

The chain employs TRBV27 and TRBJ2-7; TRBD2 aligns across 11 bases. There are 15 residues in the CDR3. The junction had 3 bases not matched to a gene; V was cut back by 5 bases and J by 0 bases. Germline CDR1 is MNHEY and CDR2 is SMNVEV (reference sequence). The CDR3 nucleotides read TGTGCCAGCAGTATAGCGGGGGGGAGCTCCTACGAGCAGTACTTC. As protein: CASSIAGGSSYEQYF.

The chain's CDR3 is CASTPDGAYGYTF. In DNA, the CDR3 is TGTGCCAGCACCCCCGACGGAGCCTATGGCTACACCTTC. The rearrangement links TRBV12-3 or TRBV12-4 to TRBJ1-2, with no clear D. V was cut by 7 bases and J by 4 bases, with 13 bases left in between. The CDR3 contains 13 residues.

The V and J genes are TRBV7-9 and TRBJ1-2; D is ambiguous. Trimming pared 3 bases from V and 0 bases from J, leaving 14 bases between. The germline V gene encodes CDR1 SEHNR and CDR2 FQNEAQ (reference sequence). This CDR3 has 16 amino acids. CDR3 DNA: TGTGCCAGCAGCTTCGCCCGGGTAGGAGCTAACTATGGCTACACCTTC. Translating it yields CASSFARVGANYGYTF. The whole variable domain, remainder taken from reference TRBV7-9 and TRBJ1-2, is DTGVSQNPRHKITKRGQNVTFRCDPISEHNRLYWYRQTLGQGPEFLTYFQNEAQLEKSRLLSDRFSAERPKGSFSTLEIQRTEQGDSAMYLCASSFARVGANYGYTFGSGTRLTVV.

This chain connects TRBV24-1 to TRBJ2-1, with TRBD2 matching 8 bases. The CDR3 extends over 16 amino acids. Germline values: CDR1 KGHDR, CDR2 SFDVKD. CDR3 bases: TGTGGGACGGCGGGGGGCACCCCGAGCTCCTACAATGAGCAGTTCTTC. It translates to CGTAGGTPSSYNEQFF.

The CDR3 region is CASSQDPRPEGLFLRPQHF. The CDR3 nucleotides read TGCGCCAGCAGCCAAGACCCCCGGCCTGAGGGTCTCTTCCTGCGGCCCCAGCATTTT. The chain recombines TRBV4-1 with TRBJ1-5; no reliable D call. Trimming stripped 0 bases from V and 9 bases from J, with 27 bases between. The CDR3 extends over 19 amino acids. Germline CDR1 is MGHRA and CDR2 is YSYEKL.

The chain recombines TRBV4-3 with TRBJ2-3; the D is unclear. Trimming removed 4 bases at V and 0 bases at J, with 8 bases between. The CDR3 spans 14 residues. CDR1 LGHNA and CDR2 YSLEER come from the germline V gene. CDR3 loop: CASSLLTSTDTQYF. As DNA, the CDR3 is TGCGCCAGCAGCCTCCTGACTAGCACAGATACGCAGTATTTT.

The rearrangement uses TRBV2 and TRBJ2-1; TRBD1 matches at 11 bases. Germline V gene lookup returns CDR1 SNHLY and CDR2 FYNNEI. The CDR3 spans 13 residues. V was pared by 9 bases and J by 5 bases, with 3 bases of the junction left unmatched. This CDR3 is CARGDRGDNEQFF. The CDR3 DNA follows: TGTGCCAGGGGGGACAGGGGGGACAATGAGCAGTTCTTC. The full variable domain, with the rest looked up from reference TRBV2 and TRBJ2-1, is EPEVTQTPSHQVTQMGQEVILRCVPISNHLYFYWYRQILGQKVEFLVSFYNNEISEKSEIFDDQFSVERPDGSNFTLKIRSTKLEDSAMYFCARGDRGDNEQFFGPGTRLTVL.

The chain is built from TRBV4-1 and TRBJ1-5; no firm D call. V was cut by 1 base and J by 7 bases, with 11 bases left in between. CDR1 and CDR2 (germline): MGHRA, YSYEKL. There are 14 residues in the CDR3. CDR3 DNA: TGCGCCAGCAGCCAAGTGATGGGCAGGCAGCCCCAGCATTTT. Its translation is CASSQVMGRQPQHF.

V is TRBV4-2 and J is TRBJ1-6; weak D call: TRBD1 (5 bases). Trimming took 4 bases from V and 11 from J, leaving 18 bases between them. The CDR3 is made up of 15 amino acids. The germline gives CDR1 LGHNA, CDR2 YNFKEQ. This CDR3 is CASSLEGIQSAPLHF. In nucleotides, the CDR3 is TGTGCCAGCAGCCTGGAGGGGATTCAATCCGCACCCCTCCACTTT.

This clone has just a few counts. This chain links TRBV4-1 with TRBJ1-2; 7 bases line up with TRBD1. This CDR3 spans 16 amino acids. Germline trimming cut 1 base from V and 7 bases from J; bases unmatched to any gene: 12. Per germline, CDR1 MGHRA and CDR2 YSYEKL. In DNA, the CDR3 is TGCGCCAGCAGCCAAGCTTCCATAAGGGGGCCAGGTGGCTACACCTTC. Protein: CASSQASIRGPGGYTF.

The V gene is TRBV5-1, the J gene TRBJ1-1; D gene uncertain. V lost 4 bases and J 5 bases, leaving 9 bases between the germline ends. The CDR3 loop spans 12 amino acids. Germline values: CDR1 SGHRS, CDR2 YFSETQ. CDR3 bases: TGCGCCAGCAGCCTGTACGAGACTGAAGCTTTCTTT. Its protein product is CASSLYETEAFF. The full variable domain, its missing parts supplied by reference TRBV5-1 and TRBJ1-1, is KAGVTQTPRYLIKTRGQQVTLSCSPISGHRSVSWYQQTPGQGLQFLFEYFSETQRNKGNFPGRFSGRQFSNSRSEMNVSTLELGDSALYLCASSLYETEAFFGQGTRLTVV.

The chain couples TRBV4-3 to TRBJ1-2; TRBD1 agrees at 8 bases. V trimming: 1 base; J trimming: 2 bases; junction bases outside the gene matches: 6. This CDR3 region has 16 residues. Germline-derived CDR1 and CDR2 are LGHNA and YSLEER. The CDR3 nucleotides read TGCGCCAGCAGCCAAGCCGGGACAGGAGGAAACTATGGCTACACCTTC. Translated, it gives CASSQAGTGGNYGYTF.

The chain combines TRBV10-1 with TRBJ1-5; D is undetermined. Germline V gene data show CDR1 as WNHNN and CDR2 as SYGVQD (reference sequence). Trimming shortened V by 6 bases and J by 0 bases, and 9 bases separated the two germline ends. The CDR3 contains 14 residues. CDR3 sequence: CASRTEVSNQPQHF. CDR3 DNA: TGCGCCAGCAGGACGGAGGTTAGCAATCAGCCCCAGCATTTT.

V gene TRBV4-3 combines with J gene TRBJ2-2; perhaps TRBD2 as D (7 bases). This CDR3 region has 16 residues. Deletions cut 1 base from V and 5 bases from J, with 14 bases between. The germline gives CDR1 LGHNA, CDR2 YSLEER. In nucleotides, the CDR3 is TGCGCCAGCAGCCAAGTATACGCGGGGGCAACCGGGGAGCTGTTTTTT. It yields the protein CASSQVYAGATGELFF.

The chain recombines TRBV5-6 with TRBJ1-2, with D possibly being TRBD1 (6 bases). The CDR3 runs to 13 residues. Per germline, CDR1 SGHDT and CDR2 YYEEEE. The V and J ends lost 3 bases and 6 bases respectively, with 12 bases between them. For the CDR3, the DNA is TGTGCCAGCAGCTCGCAGGGGCGGAATGGCTACACCTTC. This encodes CASSSQGRNGYTF.

The chain carries TRBV29-1 and TRBJ2-1; the D is unclear. V was trimmed by 7 bases and J by 2 bases, leaving 18 bases between them. CDR3 length: 15 amino acids. Looked up from germline, CDR1 is SQVTM and CDR2 is ANQGSEA. CDR3 coding DNA: TGCAGCGCACAACTCCTAGGATTCCCCTACAATGAGCAGTTCTTC. Translated, it gives CSAQLLGFPYNEQFF.

The rearrangement uses TRBV27 and TRBJ2-1, with D uncertain. The CDR3 runs 13 residues. The germline gives CDR1 MNHEY, CDR2 SMNVEV (reference sequence). Trimming cost V 5 bases and J 0 bases, with 5 bases left between them. The CDR3 DNA is TGTGCCAGCAGTATGGCCTCCTACAATGAGCAGTTCTTC. This translates into CASSMASYNEQFF.

This sequence joins TRBV6-6 and TRBJ1-2; 7 positions match TRBD1. J was trimmed by 6 bases and V by 2 bases; bases with no gene match: 6. The length of the CDR3 is 14 residues. CDR1 MNHNY and CDR2 SVGAGI come from the germline V gene (reference sequence). CDR3 region: CASSYSEGADGYTF. Written as DNA, the CDR3 is TGTGCCAGCAGTTACAGTGAGGGGGCGGATGGCTACACCTTC.

V gene TRBV12-3 or TRBV12-4 combines with J gene TRBJ1-2; D might be TRBD1 (6 bases). V was trimmed by 5 bases and J by 6 bases, leaving 13 bases between them. The CDR3 runs 13 residues. CDR3 DNA: TGTGCCAGCAGTCCTGACGGGGGGCATGGCTACACCTTC. Translated: CASSPDGGHGYTF.

The chain has TRBV29-1 and TRBJ1-1, with D maybe TRBD1 (6 bases). The CDR3 totals 13 residues. V lost 6 bases and J lost 5, with 16 bases in between. Per the germline V gene, CDR1 is SQVTM and CDR2 is ANQGSEA. Here the CDR3 reads CSVGVGAGTEAFF. The CDR3, as DNA: TGCAGCGTGGGAGTGGGGGCCGGAACTGAAGCTTTCTTT.

The chain joins TRBV18 to TRBJ1-1, with TRBD1 identical over 10 bases. The CDR3 is 15 amino acids. The trim removed 3 bases at V and 6 bases at J, leaving 7 bases unmatched. Germline V CDR1 and CDR2: KGHSH, LQKENI. CDR3 residues: CASSPPGQGFAEAFF. CDR3 nucleotide sequence: TGTGCCAGCTCACCCCCGGGACAGGGGTTCGCTGAAGCTTTCTTT.

The chain is built from TRBV7-9 and TRBJ1-3, with unresolved D. Trimming removed 4 bases at V and 2 bases at J, with 12 bases between. The CDR3 has 15 residues. Germline V CDR1 and CDR2: SEHNR, FQNEAQ (reference sequence). The DNA of the CDR3 is TGTGCCAGCAGCTGGACTAGGGAACCTGGAAACACCATATATTTT. Its translation is CASSWTREPGNTIYF.